The T cell receptor (beta chain) described here comes from a study of cytotoxic CD8 clonotypes in ibrutinib-treated CLL (dated by TCRdb to about 2021). General notes on the study: The cohort was composed of 11 relapsed/refractory and about 15 treatment-naive patients; IGHV unmutated status was identified in approximately 18 patients. Of the 90 or so participants in the trial, 25 to 30 had longitudinal samples available. Response samples were taken after a median of roughly 12 months on treatment, ranging from about 6 to 36 months. All remission and progressive disease samples were collected while patients were still receiving ibrutinib. On average, each sample had some 250,000 productive templates and under 95,000 productive rearrangements. Cryopreserved peripheral blood mononuclear cells were collected before treatment, at response, and at either disease progression or sustained remission. Partial responses were observed in some 24 patients and complete responses in 2; after a median follow-up of roughly 62 months, remission was maintained in 14 patients and progression was observed in some 12. Points the paper makes about the study in general: Lymph node repertoires were not examined, and the timing of sampling was not matched between patients in sustained remission and those whose disease progressed. At baseline, clonality was higher than in age-matched healthy donors and showed a strong correlation with circulating CD8+ T-cell counts. Public clonotypes were rare and either contracted or stayed stable during treatment, and the rise in clonality at ibrutinib response reflected the expansion of private clonotypes. At ibrutinib response clonality went up, during sustained remission it held steady, and at progression it dropped back toward baseline.

The goal of deep resolution MiSeq sequencing was a depth between 1 in 1 million and 1 in 200,000 T cells, and coverage averaged 10x per clonotype. TCR beta libraries were generated with the immunoSEQ hsTCRB Kit. Per the authors' processing: Data were analyzed with ImmunoSEQ Data Assistant and ImmunoSEQ Analyzer, with V, D and J genes assigned per IMGT definitions. Clonality, which ranges from 0 to 1, was calculated as one minus the normalized Shannon entropy of productive rearrangement frequencies. Public clonotype analysis was restricted to overrepresented clonotypes comprising at least 0.05% of each patient's repertoire. Repertoires from thirteen age-matched healthy donors in immuneACCESS were used as clonality controls. The immuneACCESS repertoire file appears here via TCRdb, limited to in-frame rearrangements. These files lack a portion of the clones; in checked studies, under half of the deficit traces to unresolved V genes, and the cause of the others is not known. That table supplies the V and J calls and clone size; D and trimming were determined from the DNA. This sample comprises 130,000 or so clones, approximately 77% of them detected only once. The top ten clones comprise around 30% of the sample.

The time point label here, explained by the study, means: approximately twelve months on ibrutinib. For TCR beta library preparation, roughly 2.2 micrograms of genomic DNA were isolated from cryopreserved PBMCs. Longitudinal blood samples from CLL patients on ibrutinib monotherapy were analyzed using high-throughput TCR beta sequencing. Patients were enrolled in a phase 2 open-label single-center ibrutinib monotherapy trial. Comments on this clone: Its antigen remains undetermined. Base qualities are missing; no much larger clone stands one base away.

Spanning cysteine to phenylalanine, the CDR3 consists of 15 amino acids. Only the CDR3 part of the read is kept: 45 bases, read in frame from the first base. Based on the germline V gene, the CDR1 and CDR2 sequences are MDHEN and SYDVKM. V is cut by 4 bases and J by 5 bases, and the space between the germline ends is 12 bases. The origin of this receptor is a human donor with chronic lymphocytic leukemia. Sequenced here: PBMCs, sampled after 12 months of ibrutinib treatment. The rearrangement combines TRBV28 with TRBJ2-6; confidence is insufficient to name the D gene. The DNA reads as follows: TGTGCCAGCAGTTCAAACTTAGGTAGGGCCAACGTCCTGACTTTC. Its translation is CASSSNLGRANVLTF.